This T cell receptor (beta chain) was identified in a study of T cells expressing NK-cell markers. Reprocessing the 5' RACE reads, TCRdb reports a single entry for every CDR3 protein and omits DNA. There are 150,000 to 180,000 distinct CDR3 sequences in the sample, with less than 40% held by the top ten. The V gene's germline CDR1 is SGHTA and CDR2 FQGTGA. The CDR3 totals 14 residues. The chain recombines TRBV7-3 with TRBJ1-1; the TCRdb call, TRBD1, lacks DNA for checking. The origin of this receptor is a woman between 45 and 65 years old in good health. What was sequenced was blood T cells: a sorted CD56 or NKG2C T cell subset, CD4+ or CD8+ T cells, or bulk PBMC T cells (not recorded which). CDR3 loop: CASSPGQRDTEAFF.